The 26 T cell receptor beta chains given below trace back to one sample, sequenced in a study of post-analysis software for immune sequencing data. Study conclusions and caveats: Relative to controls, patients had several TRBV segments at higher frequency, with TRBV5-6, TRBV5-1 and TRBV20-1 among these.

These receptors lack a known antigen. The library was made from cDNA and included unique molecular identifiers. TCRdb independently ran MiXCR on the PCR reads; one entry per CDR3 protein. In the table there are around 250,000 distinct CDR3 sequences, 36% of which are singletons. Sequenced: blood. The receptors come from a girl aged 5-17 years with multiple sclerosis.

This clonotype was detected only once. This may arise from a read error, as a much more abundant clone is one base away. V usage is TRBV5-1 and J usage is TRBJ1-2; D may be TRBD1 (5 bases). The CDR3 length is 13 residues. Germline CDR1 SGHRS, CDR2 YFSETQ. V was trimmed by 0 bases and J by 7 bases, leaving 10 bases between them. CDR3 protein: CASSLDGGTGYTF. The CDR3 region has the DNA TGCGCCAGCAGCTTGGATGGGGGTACTGGCTACACCTTC.

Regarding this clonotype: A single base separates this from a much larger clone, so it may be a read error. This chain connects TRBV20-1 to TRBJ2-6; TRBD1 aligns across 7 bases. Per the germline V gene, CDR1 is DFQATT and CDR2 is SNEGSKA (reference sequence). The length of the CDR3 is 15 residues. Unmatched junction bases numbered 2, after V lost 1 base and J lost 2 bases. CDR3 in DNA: TGCAGTGCTAGAGGGGACAGCCCTGGGGCCAACGTCCTGACTTTC. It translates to CSARGDSPGANVLTF.

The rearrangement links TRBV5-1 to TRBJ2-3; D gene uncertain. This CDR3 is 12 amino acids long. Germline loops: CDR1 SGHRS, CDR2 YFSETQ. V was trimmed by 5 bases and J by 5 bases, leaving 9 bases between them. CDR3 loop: CASRGYGDTQYF. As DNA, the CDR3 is TGCGCCAGCAGGGGGTATGGAGATACGCAGTATTTT. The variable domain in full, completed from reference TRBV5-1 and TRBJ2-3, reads KAGVTQTPRYLIKTRGQQVTLSCSPISGHRSVSWYQQTPGQGLQFLFEYFSETQRNKGNFPGRFSGRQFSNSRSEMNVSTLELGDSALYLCASRGYGDTQYFGPGTRLTVL.

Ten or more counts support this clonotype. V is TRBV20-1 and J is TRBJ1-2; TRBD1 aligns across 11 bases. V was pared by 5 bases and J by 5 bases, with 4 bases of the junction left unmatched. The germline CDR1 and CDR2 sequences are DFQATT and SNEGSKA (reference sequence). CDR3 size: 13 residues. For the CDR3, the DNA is TGCAGTGCTGTTTGGGACAGGGGGTATGGCTACACCTTC. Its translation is CSAVWDRGYGYTF.

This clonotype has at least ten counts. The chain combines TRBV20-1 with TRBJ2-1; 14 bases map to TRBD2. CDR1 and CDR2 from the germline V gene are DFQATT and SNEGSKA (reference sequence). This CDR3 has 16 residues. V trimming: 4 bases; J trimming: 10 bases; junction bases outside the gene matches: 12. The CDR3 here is CSAKPAGLAGEGEQFF. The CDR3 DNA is TGCAGTGCTAAACCCGCGGGACTAGCGGGAGAGGGAGAGCAGTTCTTC.

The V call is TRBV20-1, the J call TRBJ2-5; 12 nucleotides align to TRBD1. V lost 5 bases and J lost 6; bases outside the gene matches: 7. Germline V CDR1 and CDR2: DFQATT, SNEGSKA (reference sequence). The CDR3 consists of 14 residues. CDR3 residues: CSAEPGQGAKTQYF. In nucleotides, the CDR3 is TGCAGTGCTGAACCGGGACAGGGGGCTAAGACCCAGTACTTC.

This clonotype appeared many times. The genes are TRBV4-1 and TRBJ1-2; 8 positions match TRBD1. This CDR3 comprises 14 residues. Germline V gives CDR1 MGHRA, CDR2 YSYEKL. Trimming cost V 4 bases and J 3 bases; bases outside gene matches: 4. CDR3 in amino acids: CASSPPGQDYGYTF. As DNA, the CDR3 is TGCGCCAGCAGCCCGCCGGGACAGGACTATGGCTACACCTTC.

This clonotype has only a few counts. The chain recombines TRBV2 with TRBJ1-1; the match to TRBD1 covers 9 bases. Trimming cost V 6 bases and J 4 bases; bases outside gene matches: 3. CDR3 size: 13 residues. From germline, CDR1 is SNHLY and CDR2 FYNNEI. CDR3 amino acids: CASRGTGPTEAFF. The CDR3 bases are TGTGCCAGCAGGGGGACAGGGCCCACTGAAGCTTTCTTT.

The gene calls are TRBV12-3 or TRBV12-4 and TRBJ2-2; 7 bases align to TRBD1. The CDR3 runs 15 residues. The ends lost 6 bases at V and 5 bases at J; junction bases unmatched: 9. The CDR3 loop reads CASSPVARGTGELFF. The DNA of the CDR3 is TGTGCCAGCAGCCCTGTCGCCAGGGGGACCGGGGAGCTGTTTTTT.

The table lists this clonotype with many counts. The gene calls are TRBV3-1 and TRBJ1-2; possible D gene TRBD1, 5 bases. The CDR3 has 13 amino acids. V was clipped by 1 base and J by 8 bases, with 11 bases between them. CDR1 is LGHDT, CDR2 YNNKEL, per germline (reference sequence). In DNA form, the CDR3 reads TGTGCCAGCAGCCAAGCAGGGTTGAGCGGCTACACCTTC. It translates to CASSQAGLSGYTF.

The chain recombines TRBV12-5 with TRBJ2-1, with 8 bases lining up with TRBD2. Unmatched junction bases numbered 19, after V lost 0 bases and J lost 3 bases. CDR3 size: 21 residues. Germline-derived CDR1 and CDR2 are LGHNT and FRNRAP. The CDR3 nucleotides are TGTGCTAGTGGTTTGGTATTGACGACTAGCGACACGCGAAGGGTCTACAATGAGCAGTTCTTC. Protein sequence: CASGLVLTTSDTRRVYNEQFF.

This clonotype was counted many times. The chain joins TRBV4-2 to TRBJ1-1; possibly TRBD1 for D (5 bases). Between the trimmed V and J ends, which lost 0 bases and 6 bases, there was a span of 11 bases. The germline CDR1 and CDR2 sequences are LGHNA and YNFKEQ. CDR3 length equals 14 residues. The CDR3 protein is CASSQERGSAEAFF. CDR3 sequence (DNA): TGTGCCAGCAGCCAAGAAAGGGGTAGTGCTGAAGCTTTCTTT.

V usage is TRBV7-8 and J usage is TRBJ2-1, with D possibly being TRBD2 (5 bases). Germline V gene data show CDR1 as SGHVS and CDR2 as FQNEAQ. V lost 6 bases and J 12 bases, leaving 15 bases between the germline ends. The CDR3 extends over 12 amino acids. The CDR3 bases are TGTGCCAGCAGTTTCATACTAGACTGGCAGTTCTTC. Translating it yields CASSFILDWQFF. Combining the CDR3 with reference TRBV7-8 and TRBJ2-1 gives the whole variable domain GAGVSQSPRYKVAKRGQDVALRCDPISGHVSLFWYQQALGQGPEFLTYFQNEAQLDKSGLPSDRFFAERPEGSVSTLKIQRTQQEDSAVYLCASSFILDWQFFGPGTRLTVL.

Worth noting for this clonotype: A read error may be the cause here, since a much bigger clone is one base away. DNA for the CDR3: TGTGCCTGGAGTTCCGGCCAAACGGCGTACTTC. This gives the protein CAWSSGQTAYF. The chain combines TRBV30 with TRBJ2-5; D not resolved. V was pared by 2 bases and J by 13 bases, with 14 bases between. CDR1 is GTSNPN, CDR2 SVGIG, per germline (reference sequence). This CDR3 has 11 amino acids.

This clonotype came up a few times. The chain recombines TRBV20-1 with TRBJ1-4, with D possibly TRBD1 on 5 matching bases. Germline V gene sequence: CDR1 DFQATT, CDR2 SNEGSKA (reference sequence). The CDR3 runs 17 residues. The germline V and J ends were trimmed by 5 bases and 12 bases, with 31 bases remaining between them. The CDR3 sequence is CSADPPLWPGRSEELFF. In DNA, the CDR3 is TGCAGTGCTGACCCTCCCCTTTGGCCGGGACGTAGCGAAGAACTGTTTTTT.

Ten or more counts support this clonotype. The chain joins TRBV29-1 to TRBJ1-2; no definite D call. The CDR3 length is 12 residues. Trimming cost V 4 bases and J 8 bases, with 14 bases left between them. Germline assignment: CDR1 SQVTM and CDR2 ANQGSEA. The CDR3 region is CSVVLSRPGYTF. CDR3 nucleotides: TGCAGCGTTGTACTCAGTCGCCCAGGCTACACCTTC. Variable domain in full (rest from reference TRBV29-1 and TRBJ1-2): SAVISQKPSRDICQRGTSLTIQCQVDSQVTMMFWYRQQPGQSLTLIATANQGSEATYESGFVIDKFPISRPNLTFSTLTVSNMSPEDSSIYLCSVVLSRPGYTFGSGTRLTVV.

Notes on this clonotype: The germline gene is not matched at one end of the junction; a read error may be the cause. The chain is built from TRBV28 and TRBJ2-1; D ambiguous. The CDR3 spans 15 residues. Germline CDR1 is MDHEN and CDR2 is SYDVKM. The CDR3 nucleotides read TGTGCTAGCAGTTTCGAATCCTACTCCTACAATGAGCAGTTCTTC. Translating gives CASSFESYSYNEQFF.

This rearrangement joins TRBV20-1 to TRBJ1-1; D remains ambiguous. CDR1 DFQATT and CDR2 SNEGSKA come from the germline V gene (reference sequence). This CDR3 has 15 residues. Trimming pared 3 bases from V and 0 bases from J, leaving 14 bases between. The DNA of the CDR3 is TGCAGTGCTAGTGAGGATGCCCGACTGAACACTGAAGCTTTCTTT. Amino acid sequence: CSASEDARLNTEAFF.

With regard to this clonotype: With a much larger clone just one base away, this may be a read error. The chain's CDR3 is CSAIRGEYADTQYF. CDR3 in DNA: TGCAGTGCTATAAGAGGGGAGTACGCAGATACGCAGTATTTT. The V call is TRBV20-1, the J call TRBJ2-3; the D gene could be TRBD1 or TRBD2 (5 bases each). CDR3 length: 14 amino acids. Trimming took off 4 bases at V and 4 bases at J, with 15 bases between the two ends. Germline CDR1 reads DFQATT; CDR2 reads SNEGSKA (reference sequence).

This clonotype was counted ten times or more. Here the CDR3 reads CASSFPGLAGGETQYF. DNA for the CDR3: TGTGCCAGCAGCTTTCCGGGACTAGCGGGGGGAGAGACCCAGTACTTC. V is TRBV7-6 and J is TRBJ2-5, with TRBD2 matching 15 bases. There are 16 residues in the CDR3. The germline CDR1 and CDR2 sequences are SGHVS and FNYEAQ. With 3 bases clipped from V and 4 bases from J, the junction kept 3 bases outside the gene matches.

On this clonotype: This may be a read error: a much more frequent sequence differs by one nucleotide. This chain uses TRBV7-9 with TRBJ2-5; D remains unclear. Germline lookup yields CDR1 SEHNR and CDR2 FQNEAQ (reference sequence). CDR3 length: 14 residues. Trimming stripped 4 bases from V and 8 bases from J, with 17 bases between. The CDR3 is CASSSTIPRDTQYF. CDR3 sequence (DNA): TGTGCCAGCAGCTCCACTATTCCGAGAGATACCCAGTACTTC.

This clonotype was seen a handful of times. CDR3 sequence reads: CASSLGAEAGELFF. The CDR3 region has the DNA TGTGCCAGCAGCTTAGGAGCGGAGGCCGGGGAGCTGTTTTTT. The chain recombines TRBV7-2 with TRBJ2-2; maybe TRBD2 (5 bases). CDR3 length: 14 amino acids. The V end was cut by 1 base, the J end by 6 bases, with 9 bases between. From germline, CDR1 is SGHTA and CDR2 FQGNSA.

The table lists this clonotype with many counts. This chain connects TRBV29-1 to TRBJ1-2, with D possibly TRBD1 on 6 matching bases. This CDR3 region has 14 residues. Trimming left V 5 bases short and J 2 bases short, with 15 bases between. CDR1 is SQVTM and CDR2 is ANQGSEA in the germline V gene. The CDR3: CSVLGGPENYGYTF. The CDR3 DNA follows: TGCAGCGTTTTAGGGGGGCCAGAGAACTATGGCTACACCTTC.

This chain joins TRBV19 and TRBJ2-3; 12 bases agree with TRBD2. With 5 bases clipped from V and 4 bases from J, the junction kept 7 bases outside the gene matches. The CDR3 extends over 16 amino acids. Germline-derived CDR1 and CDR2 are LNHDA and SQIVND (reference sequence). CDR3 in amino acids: CASSAHLAGGADTQYF. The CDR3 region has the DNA TGTGCCAGTAGTGCCCACCTAGCGGGAGGGGCAGATACGCAGTATTTT.

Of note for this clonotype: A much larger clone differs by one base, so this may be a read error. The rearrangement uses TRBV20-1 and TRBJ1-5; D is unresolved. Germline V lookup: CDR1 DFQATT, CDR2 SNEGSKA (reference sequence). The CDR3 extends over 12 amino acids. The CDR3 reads CSASQTNQSQHF. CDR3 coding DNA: TGCAGTGCTAGCCAGACCAATCAGTCCCAGCATTTT.

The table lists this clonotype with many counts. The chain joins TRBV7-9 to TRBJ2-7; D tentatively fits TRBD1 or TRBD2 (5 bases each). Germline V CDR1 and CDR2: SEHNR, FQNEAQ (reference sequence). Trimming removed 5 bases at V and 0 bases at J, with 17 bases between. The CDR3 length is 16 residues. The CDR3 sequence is CASSPRDGSSSYEQYF. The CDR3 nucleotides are TGTGCCAGCAGCCCGAGGGACGGATCTAGCTCCTACGAGCAGTACTTC.